Listed below are T cell receptor beta chains from one sample, sequenced in a study of blood T cell repertoires in COVID-19. Measured with immunoSEQ multiplex PCR; TCRdb has only the in-frame clones, and not every one. The sample shows roughly 6,100 clones, approximately 78% of them seen only once. The specimen was peripheral blood. All receptors derive from a human donor with active COVID-19. The donor label of this sample is uncertain. The conserved cysteine and the conserved F or W are not part of the CDR3 here. Each record gives: V gene, J gene, CDR3 protein.

V gene: TRBV6-4
J gene: TRBJ1-4
CDR3 protein: ASSAGGNEKLF

V gene: TRBV5-1
J gene: TRBJ1-5
CDR3 protein: ASSVWGGEGQPQH

V gene: TRBV9
J gene: TRBJ2-2
CDR3 protein: ASSYTPGLAENTGELF

V gene: TRBV3-1/TRBV3-2
J gene: TRBJ2-1
CDR3 protein: ASSQGTSGRLGEQF

V gene: TRBV2
J gene: TRBJ2-5
CDR3 protein: ASSQSGFQETQY

V gene: TRBV19
J gene: TRBJ2-2
CDR3 protein: ASTLGASGVGTGELF

V gene: TRBV4-3
J gene: TRBJ2-3
CDR3 protein: ASSQDGHFRGGSGTDTQY

V gene: TRBV5-1
J gene: TRBJ2-3
CDR3 protein: ASSLGGTSGVDTQY

V gene: TRBV20-1
J gene: TRBJ2-1
CDR3 protein: SQRSYNEQF

V gene: TRBV5-8
J gene: TRBJ2-6
CDR3 protein: ASSLYGTAFSGANVLT

V gene: TRBV9
J gene: TRBJ2-3
CDR3 protein: ASSVNGYSTDTQY

V gene: TRBV2
J gene: TRBJ1-5
CDR3 protein: ASSEQGVQPQH

V gene: TRBV11-2
J gene: TRBJ2-1
CDR3 protein: ASSLGTSGGVYNEQF

V gene: TRBV7-9
J gene: TRBJ1-1
CDR3 protein: ASSLRRGGTEAF

V gene: TRBV29-1
J gene: TRBJ2-3
CDR3 protein: SVSRRGRAGTDTQY

V gene: TRBV6-4
J gene: TRBJ2-2
CDR3 protein: ASSRRGGELF

V gene: TRBV7-2
J gene: TRBJ2-1
CDR3 protein: ASSLGVGPYNEQF

V gene: TRBV7-9
J gene: TRBJ2-1
CDR3 protein: ASSPYNEQF

V gene: TRBV12-3/TRBV12-4
J gene: TRBJ1-6
CDR3 protein: ASSRTGNSPLH

V gene: TRBV9
J gene: TRBJ1-1
CDR3 protein: ASSRTGNTEAF

V gene: TRBV5-5
J gene: TRBJ2-1
CDR3 protein: ASRVASGRAGEF

V gene: TRBV28
J gene: TRBJ2-3
CDR3 protein: ASRGLAGGRRTQY

V gene: TRBV27
J gene: TRBJ1-6
CDR3 protein: ASSHMSGGPLSSPLH

V gene: TRBV2
J gene: TRBJ1-1
CDR3 protein: ASSLQGIRNTEAF

V gene: TRBV6-5
J gene: TRBJ1-2
CDR3 protein: ASKMSGSNYGYT

V gene: TRBV2
J gene: TRBJ2-7
CDR3 protein: ASKRDYSYEQY

V gene: TRBV9
J gene: TRBJ2-5
CDR3 protein: ASSPGTQETQY

V gene: TRBV5-1
J gene: TRBJ1-6
CDR3 protein: ASSLEGGYNSPLH

V gene: TRBV23-1
J gene: TRBJ1-4
CDR3 protein: ASSQWRARTNEKLF

V gene: TRBV7-2
J gene: TRBJ1-3
CDR3 protein: ASSLAHGSGNTIY

V gene: TRBV19
J gene: TRBJ1-5
CDR3 protein: ASLKKTGYGNQPQH

V gene: TRBV7-9
J gene: TRBJ2-5
CDR3 protein: ASSQPGGGVETQY

V gene: TRBV9
J gene: TRBJ2-3
CDR3 protein: ASSASGLAGDTQY

V gene: TRBV28
J gene: TRBJ1-1
CDR3 protein: ASRIAGVGVEAF

V gene: TRBV6-5
J gene: TRBJ1-6
CDR3 protein: ASSRDRDASPLH

V gene: TRBV29-1
J gene: TRBJ1-1
CDR3 protein: SAQGAEWTEAF